These 26 T cell receptor beta chains were all obtained from the same sample, sequenced in a study of blood T cell repertoires in COVID-19. Libraries were prepared by immunoSEQ multiplex PCR; TCRdb keeps only in-frame clonotypes and omits some of them. The table lists more than 110,000 clones, 80% to 90% of them singletons. Sample: PBMCs or T cells enriched from blood (not recorded which). These receptors originate from a man aged 45 to 65 who had recovered from COVID-19.

V gene TRBV7-9 combines with J gene TRBJ2-2, with D hard to call. The CDR3 has 12 amino acids. Germline CDR1 reads SEHNR; CDR2 reads FQNEAQ (reference sequence). V was cut by 5 bases and J by 4 bases, with 5 bases left in between. The chain's CDR3 is CASSPSTGELFF. The CDR3 DNA is TGTGCCAGCAGCCCGAGCACCGGGGAGCTGTTTTTT.

The J gene is TRBJ1-2, the V gene TRBV10-3; 9 bases fit TRBD1. With 5 bases clipped from V and 8 bases from J, the junction kept 9 bases outside the gene matches. The V gene's germline CDR1 is ENHRY and CDR2 SYGVKD. This CDR3 region has 14 residues. Here the CDR3 reads CAISSRTGDKGYTF. CDR3 nucleotide sequence: TGTGCCATCAGTTCCAGGACAGGGGATAAAGGCTACACCTTC.

The rearrangement joins TRBV5-4 to TRBJ1-2; 12 bases match TRBD1. Germline V lookup: CDR1 SGHNT, CDR2 YYREEE (reference sequence). This CDR3 comprises 15 residues. V lost 0 bases and J lost 8; bases outside the gene matches: 5. In DNA form, the CDR3 reads TGTGCCAGCAGCTTGGGGGGACAGGGGGCGCGAGGCTACACCTTC. Its translation is CASSLGGQGARGYTF.

The V call is TRBV11-1, the J call TRBJ1-2; D is undetermined. Trimming left V 2 bases short and J 8 bases short, with 9 bases between. Per germline, CDR1 SGHAT and CDR2 FQDESV (reference sequence). This CDR3 is 12 amino acids long. The CDR3 DNA reads as TGTGCCAGCAGCTTATCCGGAGGGGGCTACACCTTC. This translates into CASSLSGGGYTF.

The gene calls are TRBV24-1 and TRBJ2-5; TRBD1 might be the D (5 bases). In germline, CDR1 is KGHDR, CDR2 SFDVKD. V was trimmed by 4 bases and J by 5 bases, leaving 13 bases between them. The CDR3 has 14 residues. The CDR3 coding sequence is TGTGCCACCAGTGAGTCAGGGCGAAGTGAGACCCAGTACTTC. Amino acid sequence: CATSESGRSETQYF.

Regarding this clone: The sample holds other DNA sequences that translate to the same CDR3. V and J are TRBV18 and TRBJ1-1, with 7 bases identical to TRBD1. The J segment lost 1 base and the V segment lost 6 bases, leaving 5 bases of the junction unmatched. Germline CDR1 is KGHSH and CDR2 is LQKENI. The CDR3 extends over 14 amino acids. Written as DNA, the CDR3 is TGTGCCAGCTCTTCCGGGACAGCGAACACTGAAGCTTTCTTT. Protein: CASSSGTANTEAFF. Filled out from reference TRBV18 and TRBJ1-1, the complete variable domain reads NAGVMQNPRHLVRRRGQEARLRCSPMKGHSHVYWYRQLPEEGLKFMVYLQKENIIDESGMPKERFSAEFPKEGPSILRIQQVVRGDSAAYFCASSSGTANTEAFFGQGTRLTVV.

This sequence joins TRBV5-8 and TRBJ2-3; 12 nucleotides align to TRBD2. V shed 3 bases and J 10 bases; nucleotides not matched to a gene: 3. CDR1 and CDR2 from the germline V gene are SGHTS and YDEGEE. The CDR3 totals 13 residues. The CDR3 coding sequence is TGTGCCAGCAGCTCCCGACTAGCGGGGGCGCAGTATTTT. This codes for CASSSRLAGAQYF.

The chain uses TRBV7-2 and TRBJ2-5; 11 bases agree with TRBD2. This CDR3 comprises 14 residues. The V gene end was trimmed by 6 bases and the J gene end by 5 bases; junction bases not matched to a gene: 5. In germline, CDR1 is SGHTA, CDR2 FQGNSA. The CDR3 protein is CASRVAGGPETQYF. Here the CDR3 DNA reads TGTGCCAGCAGGGTAGCGGGAGGGCCGGAGACCCAGTACTTC.

This clone was seen only once. V gene TRBV6-5 combines with J gene TRBJ1-2; the D gene is possibly TRBD1 (6 bases). This CDR3 region has 14 residues. V lost 6 bases and J lost 1, with 12 bases in between. Germline V CDR1 and CDR2: MNHEY, SVGAGI. The CDR3 bases are TGTGCCAGCAGAGGGGGAGGGGTTAACTATGGCTACACCTTC. This sequence encodes CASRGGGVNYGYTF.

This chain uses TRBV2 with TRBJ1-1; TRBD1 agrees at 9 bases. Germline V gene lookup returns CDR1 SNHLY and CDR2 FYNNEI. V trimming: 1 base; J trimming: 4 bases; junction bases outside the gene matches: 7. The CDR3 contains 16 residues. CDR3 sequence: CASSEVTGGAGTEAFF. In DNA, the CDR3 is TGTGCCAGCAGTGAAGTAACAGGGGGCGCGGGCACTGAAGCTTTCTTT.

The chain recombines TRBV19 with TRBJ1-4, with D possibly being TRBD1 (6 bases). With 8 bases removed from V and 4 bases from J, the gap between germline ends came to 11 bases. The length of the CDR3 is 13 residues. Germline V gene data show CDR1 as LNHDA and CDR2 as SQIVND (reference sequence). The DNA of the CDR3 is TGTGCCAGTGGGGGCCAAATTAATGAAAAACTGTTTTTT. Encoded protein: CASGGQINEKLFF.

The V call is TRBV7-2, the J call TRBJ1-2; a weak D match, TRBD1 (6 bases). Germline V CDR1 and CDR2: SGHTA, FQGNSA. The CDR3 runs 15 residues. V was clipped by 5 bases and J by 4 bases, with 17 bases between them. Written as DNA, the CDR3 is TGTGCCAGCAGCCCCCACGGGGGGCTAGGCTATGGCTACACCTTC. As protein: CASSPHGGLGYGYTF. The full variable domain, in which reference TRBV7-2 and TRBJ1-2 provide the parts outside the CDR3, is GAGVSQSPSNKVTEKGKDVELRCDPISGHTALYWYRQSLGQGLEFLIYFQGNSAPDKSGLPSDRFSAERTGGSVSTLTIQRTQQEDSAVYLCASSPHGGLGYGYTFGSGTRLTVV.

J is TRBJ2-4 and V is TRBV19, with D perhaps TRBD1 (6 bases). The CDR3 has 15 residues. CDR1 is LNHDA and CDR2 is SQIVND in the germline V gene (reference sequence). Trimming shortened V by 10 bases and J by 1 base, and 17 bases separated the two germline ends. CDR3 loop: CATEGWGRAKNIQYF. DNA for the CDR3: TGTGCCACTGAAGGGTGGGGGCGCGCCAAAAACATTCAGTACTTC.

V usage is TRBV2 and J usage is TRBJ1-5; perhaps TRBD1 as D (5 bases). The CDR3 runs 15 residues. V dropped 6 bases and J dropped 4 bases, with 16 bases sitting between them. The germline gives CDR1 SNHLY, CDR2 FYNNEI. CDR3: CASRVGVVRNQPQHF. For the CDR3, the DNA is TGTGCCAGCAGAGTAGGGGTGGTCAGAAATCAGCCCCAGCATTTT. The full variable domain, with the rest looked up from reference TRBV2 and TRBJ1-5, is EPEVTQTPSHQVTQMGQEVILRCVPISNHLYFYWYRQILGQKVEFLVSFYNNEISEKSEIFDDQFSVERPDGSNFTLKIRSTKLEDSAMYFCASRVGVVRNQPQHFGDGTRLSIL.

This CDR3 is CASSLGRWGGHPYNEQFF. The CDR3 nucleotides are TGTGCCAGCAGTCTAGGCCGCTGGGGGGGCCACCCCTACAATGAGCAGTTCTTC. The chain employs TRBV28 and TRBJ2-1; weak D call: TRBD2 (7 bases). From germline, CDR1 is MDHEN and CDR2 SYDVKM. V shed 5 bases and J shed 2 bases, with 22 bases lying between them. The CDR3 is 18 residues long.

This chain connects TRBV7-8 to TRBJ1-2, with TRBD1 identical over 9 bases. The germline gives CDR1 SGHVS, CDR2 FQNEAQ. Trimming removed 5 bases from V and 5 bases from J; junction bases left unmatched: 18. The CDR3 runs 18 residues. CDR3 nucleotides: TGTGCCAGCAGCGTAATTCGAAATTATGGACAGGGGAGTTATGGCTACACCTTC. Translated, it gives CASSVIRNYGQGSYGYTF.

This chain joins TRBV27 and TRBJ2-4, with TRBD1 identical over 7 bases. Germline CDR1 is MNHEY and CDR2 is SMNVEV (reference sequence). This CDR3 is 13 amino acids long. The V segment lost 2 bases and the J segment 5 bases; nucleotides outside the gene matches: 0. The CDR3 DNA is TGTGCCAGCAGTTTACAGGGGGAAAACATTCAGTACTTC. Encoded protein: CASSLQGENIQYF.

This rearrangement joins TRBV7-2 to TRBJ1-3, with TRBD1 matching over 9 bases. V lost 5 bases, J lost 2 bases, and 7 bases stayed unmatched. The CDR3 is 16 amino acids. Germline CDR1 SGHTA, CDR2 FQGNSA. This chain's CDR3 is CASSLAGQGTGNTIYF. The CDR3 DNA sequence: TGTGCCAGCAGCCTGGCAGGACAGGGGACTGGAAACACCATATATTTT.

In its sample, this clone was seen once. This chain joins TRBV11-2 and TRBJ1-2; 7 bases line up with TRBD1. V was clipped by 5 bases and J by 0 bases; unmatched bases: 9. The germline gives CDR1 SGHAT, CDR2 FQNNGV. This CDR3 is 16 amino acids long. CDR3 DNA: TGTGCCAGCAGCCCCACCTGGGACAGTACTAACTATGGCTACACCTTC. Its translation is CASSPTWDSTNYGYTF.

This clone has only one observation. V and J are TRBV11-3 and TRBJ2-3; 8 bases fit TRBD2. The length of the CDR3 is 18 residues. V lost 1 base and J lost 4; bases outside the gene matches: 13. Per germline, CDR1 SGHNT and CDR2 YENEEA. In nucleotides, the CDR3 is TGTGCCAGCAGCTTAGGCCTGCGTGAAGCGGGAGAGGCAGATACGCAGTATTTT. It encodes CASSLGLREAGEADTQYF.

This chain uses TRBV4-3 with TRBJ1-6, with a weak D call TRBD1 (6 bases). Germline loops: CDR1 LGHNA, CDR2 YSLEER. The ends were cut back, 4 bases at V and 7 bases at J, with 11 bases in the middle. The CDR3 is 14 residues long. CDR3 sequence: CASSPDRKNSPLHF. CDR3 sequence (DNA): TGCGCCAGCAGCCCTGACAGGAAAAATTCACCCCTCCACTTT.

CDR3 amino acids: CASSQAAGRDEQFF. In DNA, the CDR3 is TGTGCCAGCAGCCAAGCGGCAGGGAGGGATGAGCAGTTCTTC. The V gene is TRBV4-2, the J gene TRBJ2-1; 7 bases fit TRBD2. Germline CDR1 reads LGHNA; CDR2 reads YNFKEQ. The V segment lost 1 base and the J segment 8 bases; nucleotides outside the gene matches: 5. The CDR3 contains 14 residues.

This sequence joins TRBV4-1 and TRBJ2-2, with D possibly matching TRBD1 (5 bases). The CDR3 spans 14 residues. The V end was cut by 3 bases, the J end by 4 bases, with 9 bases between. Looked up from germline, CDR1 is MGHRA and CDR2 is YSYEKL. CDR3 sequence: CASSQARVTGELFF. In DNA form, the CDR3 reads TGCGCCAGCAGCCAGGCCAGGGTCACCGGGGAGCTGTTTTTT.

V and J are TRBV28 and TRBJ2-3, with 10 bases aligning to TRBD2. Per germline, CDR1 MDHEN and CDR2 SYDVKM. CDR3 size: 14 residues. Unmatched junction bases numbered 7, after V lost 6 bases and J lost 7 bases. In DNA form, the CDR3 reads TGTGCCAGCAGCGCCGGGACTAGCGCGAATACGCAGTATTTT. Translating gives CASSAGTSANTQYF. Variable domain in full (rest from reference TRBV28 and TRBJ2-3): DVKVTQSSRYLVKRTGEKVFLECVQDMDHENMFWYRQDPGLGLRLIYFSYDVKMKEKGDIPEGYSVSREKKERFSLILESASTNQTSMYLCASSAGTSANTQYFGPGTRLTVL.

V gene TRBV15 combines with J gene TRBJ2-7; weak D call: TRBD2 (6 bases). The V gene lost 2 bases and the J gene lost 0 bases, with 14 bases spanning the gap. The CDR3 runs to 16 residues. Germline CDR1 is LNHNV and CDR2 is YYDKDF (reference sequence). CDR3 nucleotides: TGTGCCACCAGCAGATCTCGGGACGGGAGCTCCTACGAGCAGTACGTC. Its protein product is CATSRSRDGSSYEQYV.

The chain is built from TRBV2 and TRBJ2-1; 13 bases match TRBD2. This CDR3 spans 16 amino acids. Germline V lookup: CDR1 SNHLY, CDR2 FYNNEI. V was clipped by 7 bases and J by 8 bases; unmatched bases: 11. CDR3 region: CASTSLAGGLWDEQFF. In DNA, the CDR3 is TGTGCCAGCACCTCACTAGCGGGAGGGTTGTGGGATGAGCAGTTCTTC.